This TCR beta chain was recorded in a study of immune cell composition in non-small cell lung cancer. Normal lung sampling was at least 3 cm from the tumour, as distant as possible. Trimming removed 5 bases from V and 2 bases from J, with 10 bases in between. CDR1 is MDHEN and CDR2 is SYDVKM in the germline V gene. The CDR3 runs to 13 residues. Clones were read by immunoSEQ multiplex PCR, and TCRdb kept only the in-frame ones, dropping some. Seen here are several thousand clones, approximately 71% observed once, and the top ten hold under 8%. The chain uses TRBV28 and TRBJ2-7; D perhaps matches TRBD1 (6 bases). The sequenced sample consisted of non-adjacent lung tissue. The receptor's source is a human donor with non-small cell lung cancer. The CDR3 here is CASSPTGPYEQYF. CDR3 in DNA: TGTGCCAGCAGTCCGACAGGCCCCTACGAGCAGTACTTC.